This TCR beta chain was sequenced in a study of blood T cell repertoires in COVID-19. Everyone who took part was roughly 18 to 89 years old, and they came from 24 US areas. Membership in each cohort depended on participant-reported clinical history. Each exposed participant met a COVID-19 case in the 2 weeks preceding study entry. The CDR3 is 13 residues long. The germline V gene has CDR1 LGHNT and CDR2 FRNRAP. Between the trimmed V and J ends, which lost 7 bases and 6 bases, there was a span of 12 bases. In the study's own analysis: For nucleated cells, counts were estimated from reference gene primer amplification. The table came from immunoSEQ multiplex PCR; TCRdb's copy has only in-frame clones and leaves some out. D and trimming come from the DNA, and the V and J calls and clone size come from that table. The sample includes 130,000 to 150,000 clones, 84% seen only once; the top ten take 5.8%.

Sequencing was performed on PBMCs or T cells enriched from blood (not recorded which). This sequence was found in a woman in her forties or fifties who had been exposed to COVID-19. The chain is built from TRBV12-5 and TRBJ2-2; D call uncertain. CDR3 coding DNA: TGTGCTAGTGCTGTAACAGATCCCGGGGAGCTGTTTTTT. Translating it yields CASAVTDPGELFF.